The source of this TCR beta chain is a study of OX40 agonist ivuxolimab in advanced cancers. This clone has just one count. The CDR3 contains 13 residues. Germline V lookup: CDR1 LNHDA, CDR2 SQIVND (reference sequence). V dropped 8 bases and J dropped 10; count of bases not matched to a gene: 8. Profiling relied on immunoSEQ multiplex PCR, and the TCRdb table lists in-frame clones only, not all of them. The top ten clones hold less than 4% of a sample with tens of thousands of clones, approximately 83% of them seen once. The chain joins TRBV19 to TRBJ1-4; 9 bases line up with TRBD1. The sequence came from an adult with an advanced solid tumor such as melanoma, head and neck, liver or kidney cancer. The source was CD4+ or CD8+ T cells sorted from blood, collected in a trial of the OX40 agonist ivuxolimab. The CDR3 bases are TGTGCCAGTTTGGGACAGGGATATGGAAAACTGTTTTTT. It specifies CASLGQGYGKLFF. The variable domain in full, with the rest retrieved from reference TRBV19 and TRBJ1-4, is DGGITQSPKYLFRKEGQNVTLSCEQNLNHDAMYWYRQDPGQGLRLIYYSQIVNDFQKGDIAEGYSVSREKKESFPLTVTSAQKNPTAFYLCASLGQGYGKLFFGSGTQLSVL.